This T cell receptor beta chain appears in the sequencing data of a study of neurological immune-mediated disorders. The CDR3 loop spans 12 amino acids. Germline lookup yields CDR1 SEHNR and CDR2 FQNEAQ (reference sequence). With 6 bases removed from V and 4 bases from J, the gap between germline ends came to 8 bases. The making of cDNA relied on 5'RACE with 10-nucleotide random UMIs. TCRdb reprocessed the 5' RACE reads with MiXCR, giving one entry per CDR3 protein. The sample lists tens of thousands of distinct CDR3 sequences, about 4% occurring once. What was sequenced was PBMCs. This clonotype originated in a man aged 50-60 years with multiple sclerosis. The chain is built from TRBV7-9 and TRBJ2-3, with D unresolved. CDR3 in amino acids: CASSGVSDTQYF. CDR3 DNA sequence: TGTGCCAGCAGTGGCGTGTCAGATACGCAGTATTTT.